Listed below are T cell receptor beta chains from one sample, sequenced in a study of blood T cell repertoires in COVID-19. Sequencing used immunoSEQ multiplex PCR; TCRdb keeps in-frame clones, though not all of them. The sample yields about 480,000 clones, about 85% seen once. Material for sequencing was PBMCs or T cells enriched from blood (not recorded which). The receptors originated from a woman aged 60-70 years who had recovered from COVID-19. Both conserved end residues are part of each CDR3. The order of the fields is V gene, D gene, clone size, J gene, CDR3 protein, CDR3 DNA. D genes are given only for firm matches. Part of the rows lack a size; the others show once, few, many or a class for expanded clones.

TRBV3-1/TRBV3-2,TRBD1,NA,TRBJ1-1,CASSQRGQGAEAFF,TGTGCCAGCAGCCAACGTGGACAGGGTGCTGAAGCTTTCTTT
TRBV5-1,TRBD1,NA,TRBJ1-1,CASSSRQGATNTEAFF,TGCGCCAGCAGCTCCCGACAGGGGGCAACGAACACTGAAGCTTTCTTT
TRBV5-4,NA,NA,TRBJ2-1,CASSFAGEQFF,TGTGCCAGCAGCTTCGCGGGGGAGCAGTTCTTC
TRBV5-1,TRBD1,NA,TRBJ2-7,CASSYGQGASEQYF,TGCGCCAGCAGCTACGGACAGGGGGCGTCCGAGCAGTACTTC
TRBV7-6,NA,NA,TRBJ1-3,CASSLELEPSSGNTIYF,TGTGCCAGCAGCTTAGAACTTGAACCTAGCTCTGGAAACACCATATATTTT
TRBV4-1,TRBD1,NA,TRBJ1-2,CASSLRDRGYGYTF,TGCGCCAGCAGCCTTAGGGACAGGGGCTATGGCTACACCTTC
TRBV7-2,TRBD2,NA,TRBJ2-1,CASSPLAGGSYNEQFF,TGTGCCAGCAGCCCCCTAGCGGGGGGCTCCTACAATGAGCAGTTCTTC
TRBV19,NA,NA,TRBJ2-2,CASSPFTGELFF,TGTGCCAGTAGCCCATTTACCGGGGAGCTGTTTTTT
TRBV12-3/TRBV12-4,NA,NA,TRBJ1-5,CAGGNSNQPQHF,TGTGCCGGAGGGAATAGCAATCAGCCCCAGCATTTT
TRBV9,NA,NA,TRBJ1-3,CASSVGGWDGTLGNTIYF,TGTGCCAGCAGCGTAGGAGGATGGGACGGGACTTTGGGAAACACCATATATTTT
TRBV11-2,NA,NA,TRBJ1-1,CASSIQVNTEAFF,TGTGCCAGCAGCATACAGGTGAACACTGAAGCTTTCTTT
TRBV5-8,NA,NA,TRBJ1-2,CASRGVVGPNYGYTF,TGTGCCAGCCGGGGGGTTGTCGGCCCTAACTATGGCTACACCTTC
TRBV24-1,NA,few,TRBJ2-3,CATSSYLESGGGSADTQYF,TGTGCCACCAGTTCATATCTGGAGTCGGGCGGGGGCTCCGCAGATACGCAGTATTTT
TRBV9,TRBD2,NA,TRBJ2-3,CASSVGASGGAYTQYF,TGTGCCAGCAGCGTAGGTGCTAGCGGGGGGGCATATACGCAGTATTTT
TRBV2,NA,NA,TRBJ2-5,CASKGLGETQYF,TGTGCCAGCAAGGGGTTGGGAGAGACCCAGTACTTC
TRBV12-3/TRBV12-4,TRBD1,NA,TRBJ1-3,CASRIDRGDTIYF,TGTGCCAGCAGAATCGACAGGGGGGACACCATATATTTT
TRBV27,TRBD1,NA,TRBJ1-5,CASSPGTGGQPQHF,TGTGCCAGCAGTCCTGGGACAGGAGGTCAGCCCCAGCATTTT
TRBV2,NA,NA,TRBJ2-2,CASSEGPRSGNTGELFF,TGTGCCAGCAGTGAAGGGCCCAGGTCAGGGAACACCGGGGAGCTGTTTTTT
TRBV24-1,TRBD2,once,TRBJ2-3,CATSDLGGADTQYF,TGTGCCACCAGTGATTTGGGGGGGGCAGATACGCAGTATTTT
TRBV6-4,NA,NA,TRBJ1-6,CASSQGKYSPLHF,TGTGCCAGCAGTCAGGGGAAGTATTCACCCCTCCACTTT
TRBV14,TRBD1,NA,TRBJ1-1,CASTPGGTEAFF,TGTGCCAGCACCCCAGGGGGCACTGAAGCTTTCTTT
TRBV6-6,NA,NA,TRBJ2-5,CASSPGSAETQYF,TGTGCCAGCAGTCCGGGGTCGGCGGAGACCCAGTACTTC
TRBV19,TRBD1,NA,TRBJ1-3,CASTSDRTGNTIYF,TGTGCCAGTACCTCGGACAGGACAGGAAACACCATATATTTT
TRBV7-8,NA,NA,TRBJ1-6,CASSPSLNREIGSPLHF,TGTGCCAGCAGCCCCAGCCTAAACAGGGAAATTGGTTCACCCCTCCACTTT
TRBV2,NA,NA,TRBJ2-6,CAGRGFGANVLTF,TGTGCCGGTAGGGGTTTTGGGGCCAACGTCCTGACTTTC
TRBV5-1,NA,once,TRBJ1-6,CASSGGGTYNSPLHF,TGCGCCAGCAGCGGAGGAGGAACCTATAATTCACCCCTCCACTTT
TRBV9,TRBD1,few,TRBJ1-3,CASSDREYTIYF,TGTGCCAGCAGTGACAGGGAATACACCATATATTTT
TRBV7-2,TRBD1,NA,TRBJ1-2,CASSLTLTGGRGYTF,TGTGCCAGCAGCTTAACGTTGACAGGGGGCCGGGGCTACACCTTC
TRBV7-2,TRBD1,NA,TRBJ1-2,CASSLGGTGKIYGYTF,TGTGCCAGCAGCTTAGGGGGGACAGGGAAAATCTATGGCTACACCTTC
TRBV5-5,NA,NA,TRBJ1-1,CASSPRSGGLNTEAFF,TGTGCCAGCAGCCCCCGAAGCGGGGGATTGAACACTGAAGCTTTCTTT
TRBV14,NA,NA,TRBJ1-1,CASSQDGWGPEAFF,TGTGCCAGCAGCCAAGATGGGTGGGGGCCTGAAGCTTTCTTT
TRBV4-1,TRBD2,NA,TRBJ2-1,CASSQGWRGSGNEQFF,TGCGCCAGCAGCCAAGGGTGGCGGGGGTCAGGTAATGAGCAGTTCTTC
TRBV19,TRBD2,NA,TRBJ2-1,CATAGGGSYNEQFF,TGTGCCACCGCGGGGGGGGGCTCCTACAATGAGCAGTTCTTC
TRBV24-1,TRBD1,NA,TRBJ1-4,CATSDPRTGWEEKLFF,TGTGCCACCAGTGACCCTCGGACAGGGTGGGAGGAAAAACTGTTTTTT
TRBV2,TRBD1,NA,TRBJ1-5,CASSEGQADQPQHF,TGTGCCAGCAGTGAGGGACAGGCTGATCAGCCCCAGCATTTT
TRBV5-6,NA,NA,TRBJ1-4,CASSLAGGGANEKLFF,TGTGCCAGCAGCTTGGCCGGGGGTGGGGCTAATGAAAAACTGTTTTTT
TRBV5-1,NA,NA,TRBJ1-1,CASGLRSRDTEAFF,TGCGCCAGTGGACTCCGGAGCAGAGACACTGAAGCTTTCTTT
TRBV5-1,NA,NA,TRBJ2-1,CASSSTINEQFF,TGCGCCAGCAGCTCAACAATCAATGAGCAGTTCTTC
TRBV9,NA,once,TRBJ1-6,CASSPSSSYNSPLHF,TGTGCCAGCAGCCCATCGAGCTCCTATAATTCACCCCTCCACTTT
TRBV9,NA,once,TRBJ1-6,CASAPGTYNSPLHF,TGTGCCAGCGCACCCGGGACCTATAATTCACCCCTCCACTTT
TRBV7-8,TRBD1,once,TRBJ2-1,CASSLAARTGRNEQFF,TGTGCCAGCAGCTTAGCTGCCCGGACAGGGCGCAATGAGCAGTTCTTC